This is a list of T cell receptor beta chains from one sample in a study of blood T cell repertoires in COVID-19. Clones were sequenced by immunoSEQ multiplex PCR, and TCRdb holds only the in-frame ones, with some missing. The sample includes 150,000 to 200,000 clones, 75% to 90% of them seen just once. Specimen: peripheral blood. All receptors derive from a man between 65 and 79 years old with active or convalescent COVID-19. Both conserved end residues are part of each CDR3. The order of the fields is clone size, CDR3 length, D gene, J gene, V gene, CDR3 DNA, CDR3 protein. The D gene is left open where the match is weak. Some rows mark clone size as missing; the rest say once, few, many or name a class of expanded clone.

size: NA
length: 17
D: TRBD1
J: TRBJ2-4
V: TRBV7-2
DNA: TGTGCCAGCAGCTTAGTGGGGGACAGCTTAGCCAAAAACATTCAGTACTTC
CDR3: CASSLVGDSLAKNIQYF

size: NA
length: 15
D: NA
J: TRBJ2-7
V: TRBV21-1
DNA: TGTGCCAGCAGCAAAAATCGTAGGGACAACTACGAGCAGTACTTC
CDR3: CASSKNRRDNYEQYF

size: NA
length: 16
D: NA
J: TRBJ1-5
V: TRBV5-8
DNA: TGTGCCAGCAGCCGCCGCTCCCAGGGTTTACTTCAGCCCCAGCATTTT
CDR3: CASSRRSQGLLQPQHF

size: NA
length: 13
D: NA
J: TRBJ2-5
V: TRBV5-6
DNA: TGTGCCAGCAGCAGAGGACACGAAGAGACCCAGTACTTC
CDR3: CASSRGHEETQYF

size: NA
length: 14
D: TRBD1
J: TRBJ1-4
V: TRBV5-6
DNA: TGTGCCAGCAGCTGGGGACAGGGGGGCGAAAAACTGTTTTTT
CDR3: CASSWGQGGEKLFF

size: NA
length: 14
D: TRBD1
J: TRBJ2-5
V: TRBV5-1
DNA: TGCGCCAGCAGCCACGGGACAGCCCAAGAGACCCAGTACTTC
CDR3: CASSHGTAQETQYF

size: NA
length: 14
D: TRBD1
J: TRBJ2-7
V: TRBV29-1
DNA: TGCAGCGGAAACCGGGACAGCCAGGCCTACGAGCAGTACTTC
CDR3: CSGNRDSQAYEQYF

size: NA
length: 15
D: NA
J: TRBJ2-1
V: TRBV6-2/TRBV6-3
DNA: TGTGCCAGCAGTTTTTCGTATTCTCCCCACAATGAGCAGTTCTTC
CDR3: CASSFSYSPHNEQFF

size: NA
length: 13
D: NA
J: TRBJ2-3
V: TRBV24-1
DNA: TGTGCCACCAGTGATCGGGACACAGATACGCAGTATTTT
CDR3: CATSDRDTDTQYF

size: NA
length: 15
D: NA
J: TRBJ1-6
V: TRBV9
DNA: TGTGCCAGCAGCGCCTCCACAGGTTATAATTCACCCCTCCACTTT
CDR3: CASSASTGYNSPLHF

size: many
length: 14
D: NA
J: TRBJ1-2
V: TRBV6-6
DNA: TGTGCCAGCAGGACCAGGGGAGTGATCTATGGCTACACCTTC
CDR3: CASRTRGVIYGYTF

size: NA
length: 16
D: NA
J: TRBJ2-7
V: TRBV6-6
DNA: TGTGCCAGCAGCTATCTACCGCCACCTCAGGGGAACGAGCAGTACTTC
CDR3: CASSYLPPPQGNEQYF

size: NA
length: 15
D: NA
J: TRBJ1-2
V: TRBV19
DNA: TGTGCCAGTAGTACCACTCATGGACAGTACTATGGCTACACCTTC
CDR3: CASSTTHGQYYGYTF

size: NA
length: 14
D: TRBD1
J: TRBJ1-2
V: TRBV19
DNA: TGTGCCAGTAGTCCCCGGGACAGAAGCTATGGCTACACCTTC
CDR3: CASSPRDRSYGYTF